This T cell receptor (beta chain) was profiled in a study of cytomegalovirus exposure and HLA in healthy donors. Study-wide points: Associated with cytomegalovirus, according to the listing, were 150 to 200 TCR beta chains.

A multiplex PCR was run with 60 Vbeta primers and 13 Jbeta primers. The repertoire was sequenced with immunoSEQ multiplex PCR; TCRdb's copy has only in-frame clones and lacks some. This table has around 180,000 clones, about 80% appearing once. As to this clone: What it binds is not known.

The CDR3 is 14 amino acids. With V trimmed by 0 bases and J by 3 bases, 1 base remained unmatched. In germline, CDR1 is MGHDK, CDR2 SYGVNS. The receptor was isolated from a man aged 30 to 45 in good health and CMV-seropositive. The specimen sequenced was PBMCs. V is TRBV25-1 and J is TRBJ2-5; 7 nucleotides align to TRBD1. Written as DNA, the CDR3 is TGTGCCAGCAGTGAATATACAGGGGAAGAGACCCAGTACTTC. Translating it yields CASSEYTGEETQYF.